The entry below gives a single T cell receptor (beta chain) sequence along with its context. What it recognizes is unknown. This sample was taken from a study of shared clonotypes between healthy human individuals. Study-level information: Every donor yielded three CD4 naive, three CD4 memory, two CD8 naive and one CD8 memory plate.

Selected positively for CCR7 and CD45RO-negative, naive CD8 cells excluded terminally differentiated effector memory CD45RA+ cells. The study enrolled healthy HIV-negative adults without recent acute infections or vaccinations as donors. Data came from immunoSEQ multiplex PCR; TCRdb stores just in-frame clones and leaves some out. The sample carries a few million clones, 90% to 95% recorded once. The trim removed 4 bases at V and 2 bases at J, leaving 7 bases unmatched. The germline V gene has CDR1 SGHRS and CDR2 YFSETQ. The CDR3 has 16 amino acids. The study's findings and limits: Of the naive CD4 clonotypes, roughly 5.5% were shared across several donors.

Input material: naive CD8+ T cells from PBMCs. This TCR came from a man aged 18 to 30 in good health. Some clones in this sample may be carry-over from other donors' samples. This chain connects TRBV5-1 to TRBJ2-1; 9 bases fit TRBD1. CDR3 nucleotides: TGCGCCAGCAGCCCAGGGACAGGGTATACCTACAATGAGCAGTTCTTC. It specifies CASSPGTGYTYNEQFF.